This TCR beta chain comes out of a study of blood T cell repertoires in COVID-19. Study-level information: COVID-19 samples, acute and convalescent, were from the United States, Italy and Spain. The analysed material was cDNA or gDNA that came from T cells, B-cell-depleted T cells, or PBMCs.

Original handling: Researchers report that nucleated cell counts were estimated from reference gene primer amplification. Some clones are missing from TCRdb's copy, which holds only in-frame ones; the method was immunoSEQ multiplex PCR. The V and J calls and the clone size are those of that table, but D and trimming were determined from the DNA. The sample shows approximately 83,000 clones, about 77% of them seen only once. V lost 0 bases to trimming and J lost 5 bases, with 11 bases between them. Germline V CDR1 and CDR2: MNHEY, SVGAGI. The CDR3 sequence is 15 residues long. The sequenced sample was peripheral blood. The J gene is TRBJ1-3, the V gene TRBV6-5; D is uncertain. This TCR was sampled from a woman older than 75 with acute or convalescent COVID-19. In nucleotides, the CDR3 is TGTGCCAGCAGTTACTCCCCCACCGGGAGAAACACCATATATTTT. This codes for CASSYSPTGRNTIYF.